Detailed here is one T cell receptor beta chain. The antigen remains undetermined. The data were obtained in a study of blood T cells in healthy people across ages. Overall study context: Template switching caught about one barcoded beta molecule for each two T cells.

General study results and limits: Long-lived donors had more naive CD4+ cells and higher diversity than aged donors. Across the age range, TCR beta diversity per million T cells fell in a roughly linear way.

CDR1 SEHNR and CDR2 FQNEAQ come from the germline V gene (reference sequence). The CDR3 consists of 13 residues. V was pared by 2 bases and J by 10 bases, with 14 bases between. Primed by a sample-barcoded 5' primer and a J-beta primer mix, a second PCR proceeded for roughly 7 to 12 cycles. All samples gave at least 2.5 million CDR3-containing paired-end reads. TCRdb called the 5' RACE reads again in MiXCR, with one record for every CDR3 protein. The sample lists 600,000 to 900,000 distinct CDR3 sequences, around 25% occurring once. The same sample was also studied in work on T cells of mothers and their children.

The TCR originated in a boy aged 10-17 years in good health. The J gene is TRBJ1-1, the V gene TRBV7-9; D not certain. The specimen sequenced was blood. The CDR3, as DNA: TGTGCCAGCAGCTTAATAGCGCAGGAGATAGCTTTCTTT. It translates to CASSLIAQEIAFF.